This TCR beta chain was captured by sequencing in a study of shared clonotypes between healthy human individuals. Study as a whole: Each donor contributed plates that comprised three CD4 naive, three CD4 memory, two CD8 naive and one CD8 memory. Study results and caveats: When naive CD4 clonotypes were compared across a handful of donors, 4% to 6.5% were shared.

The genomic DNA of each subset was split evenly across several immunoSEQ plates. Profiled with immunoSEQ multiplex PCR; TCRdb holds only in-frame clones, not every one. The sample includes over 100,000 clones, over 65% seen only once; the top ten take 24%. About this clone: Its specificity is not known.

This CDR3 is 14 amino acids long. Per the germline V gene, CDR1 is SEHNR and CDR2 is FQNEAQ (reference sequence). The V end lost 6 bases, the J end lost 5 bases, and 17 bases lay between the germline ends. Sequences were obtained from memory CD8+ T cells sorted from blood. Subset noted: CD45RO+ cells pooled with CCR7-negative TemRA cells. This TCR was sampled from a woman aged 25 to 39 in good health. V usage is TRBV7-9 and J usage is TRBJ2-7, with no clear D. The DNA for the CDR3 is TGTGCCAGCAGTTGGGATGGATTGTTGGACGAGCAGTACTTC. This translates into CASSWDGLLDEQYF.